The next 10 T cell receptor beta chains were all read from a single sample in a study of cytomegalovirus exposure and HLA in healthy donors. Use of 60 Vbeta and 13 Jbeta primers characterized the PCR. Profiling relied on immunoSEQ multiplex PCR, and the TCRdb table lists in-frame clones only, not all of them. This table holds about 140,000 clones, about 75% found once. The specimen sequenced was PBMCs. These receptors all stem from a man between 18 and 29 years old in good health and CMV-seropositive.

V and J are TRBV5-4 and TRBJ2-4; TRBD1 matches at 8 bases. The germline CDR1 and CDR2 sequences are SGHNT and YYREEE (reference sequence). J gave up 6 bases and V 1 base, and 3 bases lay outside the gene matches. CDR3 size: 14 residues. The CDR3 region is CASSLIGQGNIQYF. The CDR3, as DNA: TGTGCCAGCAGCTTGATAGGACAGGGAAACATTCAGTACTTC.

Notes on this clone: The same CDR3 can be traced to other DNA sequences in this sample. V gene TRBV7-2 combines with J gene TRBJ2-2; D uncertain. Looked up from germline, CDR1 is SGHTA and CDR2 is FQGNSA. V lost 5 bases, J lost 2 bases, and 6 bases lay in between. This CDR3 is 13 amino acids long. CDR3 residues: CASSPLNTGELFF. The CDR3 DNA reads TGTGCCAGCAGCCCTTTAAACACCGGGGAGCTGTTTTTT.

J is TRBJ2-1 and V is TRBV29-1; TRBD2 matches 9 bases. This CDR3 comprises 16 residues. Germline V gives CDR1 SQVTM, CDR2 ANQGSEA. Trimming cost V 3 bases and J 0 bases; bases outside gene matches: 6. The CDR3 loop is CSVERGSGSSYNEQFF. The CDR3 bases are TGCAGCGTTGAGAGAGGTAGCGGGAGCTCCTACAATGAGCAGTTCTTC.

The chain has TRBV28 and TRBJ2-7; 12 bases are a match to TRBD1. Germline CDR1 and CDR2: MDHEN and SYDVKM. CDR3 length: 15 residues. After removal of 8 bases from V and 6 bases from J, the junction contained 11 bases not matched to a gene. CDR3 in amino acids: CASGGSGQGASEQYF. As DNA, the CDR3 is TGTGCCAGCGGGGGTTCGGGACAGGGGGCGAGCGAGCAGTACTTC.

The V gene is TRBV29-1, the J gene TRBJ2-7; D is perhaps TRBD1 (8 bases). The CDR3 extends over 12 amino acids. The V end lost 7 bases, the J end lost 11 bases, and 21 bases lay between the germline ends. The germline V gene encodes CDR1 SQVTM and CDR2 ANQGSEA. CDR3 in amino acids: CSGGDRTAGEYF. The CDR3 nucleotides are TGCAGCGGAGGGGACAGGACCGCGGGGGAGTACTTC.

This chain joins TRBV5-5 and TRBJ2-6, with D hard to call. Trimming stripped 1 base from V and 0 bases from J, with 14 bases between. Germline CDR1 SGHKS, CDR2 YYEKEE (reference sequence). CDR3 length: 18 residues. Written as DNA, the CDR3 is TGTGCCAGCAGCTTGTTCATGGGCAGCCACTCTGGGGCCAACGTCCTGACTTTC. Its protein is CASSLFMGSHSGANVLTF.

The chain carries TRBV30 and TRBJ2-7; tentatively, D is TRBD1 (6 bases). The CDR3 extends over 14 amino acids. From germline, CDR1 is GTSNPN and CDR2 SVGIG (reference sequence). Trimming removed 0 bases from V and 2 bases from J, with 11 bases in between. This CDR3 reads CAWSVRPGAYEQYF. CDR3 nucleotide sequence: TGTGCCTGGAGTGTACGTCCAGGGGCCTACGAGCAGTACTTC.

The chain couples TRBV30 to TRBJ2-2; D may be TRBD2 (7 bases). Trimming removed 5 bases from V and 1 base from J, with 14 bases in between. The germline CDR1 and CDR2 sequences are GTSNPN and SVGIG (reference sequence). The CDR3 totals 15 residues. In nucleotides, the CDR3 is TGTGCCTGGGGGGGGGCGGAGCTGAACACCGGGGAGCTGTTTTTT. It is translated as CAWGGAELNTGELFF.

V and J are TRBV29-1 and TRBJ2-3; 9 positions match TRBD2. V lost 4 bases, J lost 2 bases, and 1 base stayed unmatched. Germline CDR1 reads SQVTM; CDR2 reads ANQGSEA. The CDR3 extends over 13 amino acids. The CDR3 region has the DNA TGCAGCGTTGGCGGGAGGGCCACAGATACGCAGTATTTT. Amino acid sequence: CSVGGRATDTQYF.

This clone was seen a handful of times. The V and J genes are TRBV5-5 and TRBJ1-1; D not certain. There are 16 residues in the CDR3. The V gene's germline CDR1 is SGHKS and CDR2 YYEKEE (reference sequence). V gave up 0 bases and J gave up 0 bases, with 12 bases separating them. The CDR3 reads CASSLGAGSMNTEAFF. The CDR3 DNA reads as TGTGCCAGCAGCTTGGGTGCAGGCTCCATGAACACTGAAGCTTTCTTT. Full variable domain (missing parts from reference TRBV5-5 and TRBJ1-1): DAGVTQSPTHLIKTRGQQVTLRCSPISGHKSVSWYQQVLGQGPQFIFQYYEKEERGRGNFPDRFSARQFPNYSSELNVNALLLGDSALYLCASSLGAGSMNTEAFFGQGTRLTVV.